The 12 T cell receptor beta chains listed next were all sequenced from one sample in a study of shared clonotypes between healthy human individuals. Terminally differentiated effector memory CD45RA+ cells were excluded by CCR7 positive selection of CD45RO-negative cells. Clones were sequenced by immunoSEQ multiplex PCR, and TCRdb holds only the in-frame ones, with some missing. The table lists hundreds of thousands of clones, about 96% of them singletons, with 0.11% in the top ten. The sample was naive CD8+ T cells sorted from blood. The receptor set was obtained from a woman in her 30s in good health.

The chain carries TRBV19 and TRBJ2-1; D possibly corresponds to TRBD2 (5 bases). Germline V CDR1 and CDR2: LNHDA, SQIVND (reference sequence). Deletions cut 3 bases from V and 2 bases from J, with 11 bases between. The CDR3 consists of 15 residues. The CDR3 DNA sequence: TGTGCCAGTAGTATTGCGGGCCCTACCTACAATGAGCAGTTCTTC. Residues: CASSIAGPTYNEQFF.

The gene calls are TRBV6-5 and TRBJ1-1, with 8 positions matching TRBD1. From germline, CDR1 is MNHEY and CDR2 SVGAGI. V shed 5 bases, J shed 4 bases, and the junction held 9 bases outside the gene matches. This CDR3 spans 15 amino acids. CDR3 amino acids: CASSRRQGYGTEAFF. The CDR3 bases are TGTGCCAGCAGTCGGCGACAGGGGTATGGCACTGAAGCTTTCTTT.

In its sample, this clone was seen once. CDR3 DNA: TGTGCCAGCAGCCAAGAAGGACGGTGGAATGAGCAGTTCTTC. This encodes CASSQEGRWNEQFF. This chain links TRBV14 with TRBJ2-1; unclear D gene. The CDR3 is 14 amino acids. The V gene lost 0 bases and the J gene lost 7 bases, with 10 bases spanning the gap. Germline V CDR1 and CDR2: SGHDN, FVKESK. Variable domain in full (rest from reference TRBV14 and TRBJ2-1): EAGVTQFPSHSVIEKGQTVTLRCDPISGHDNLYWYRRVMGKEIKFLLHFVKESKQDESGMPNNRFLAERTGGTYSTLKVQPAELEDSGVYFCASSQEGRWNEQFFGPGTRLTVL.

This chain joins TRBV7-9 and TRBJ2-1, with D perhaps matching TRBD1 (6 bases). Germline CDR1 is SEHNR and CDR2 is FQNEAQ (reference sequence). V was trimmed by 5 bases and J by 9 bases, leaving 20 bases between them. The CDR3 is 15 amino acids. The CDR3 sequence: CASSDRRTARIEQFF. The CDR3 DNA reads as TGTGCCAGCAGCGACAGGCGTACAGCCAGGATTGAGCAGTTCTTC.

As to this clone: At one end the junction does not follow the germline gene, possibly because of a read error. Other DNA sequences in the sample encode the same CDR3. This chain uses TRBV27 with TRBJ2-7; no definite D call. CDR3 length equals 13 residues. CDR1 is MNHEY and CDR2 is SMNVEV in the germline V gene (reference sequence). The CDR3 DNA reads TGTGCCAGCAGCTTATCGAGGACCTACGAGCAGTACTTC. Residues: CASSLSRTYEQYF.

The rearrangement links TRBV5-1 to TRBJ2-5, with 7 bases fitting TRBD1. The DNA end is a closer match to TRBJ2-7, so the J assignment may be wrong. Germline CDR1 and CDR2: SGHRS and YFSETQ. This CDR3 spans 14 amino acids. The DNA of the CDR3 is TGCGCCAGCAGCTCCGGGACAGTTGACTACGAGCAGTACTTC. Translating gives CASSSGTVDYEQYF.

The rearrangement joins TRBV7-8 to TRBJ2-7; possible D gene TRBD2, 5 bases. Deletions cut 5 bases from V and 7 bases from J, with 21 bases between. The CDR3 extends over 15 amino acids. Germline V CDR1 and CDR2: SGHVS, FQNEAQ. Here the CDR3 reads CASSLERAGFVEQYF. The CDR3 bases are TGTGCCAGCAGCCTTGAGAGGGCCGGGTTTGTTGAGCAGTACTTC.

This chain uses TRBV18 with TRBJ2-7; 8 bases align to TRBD2. Germline V gene sequence: CDR1 KGHSH, CDR2 LQKENI. This CDR3 has 15 residues. V was clipped by 3 bases and J by 3 bases; unmatched bases: 7. The CDR3, as DNA: TGTGCCAGCTCACCTTTGGAGAGCGGGAGCTACGAGCAGTACTTC. Residues: CASSPLESGSYEQYF.

The gene calls are TRBV13 and TRBJ2-1; D is perhaps TRBD1 or TRBD2 (6 bases each). The CDR3 runs to 15 residues. V lost 2 bases, J lost 4 bases, and 12 bases lay in between. Germline V CDR1 and CDR2: PRHDT, FYEKMQ (reference sequence). The CDR3 bases are TGTGCCAGCAGCTTACCCGGGGGCGCGTACAATGAGCAGTTCTTC. This codes for CASSLPGGAYNEQFF.

The rearrangement joins TRBV2 to TRBJ2-1, with 8 positions matching TRBD2. Per the germline V gene, CDR1 is SNHLY and CDR2 is FYNNEI. Trimming at V came to 8 bases and at J to 8 bases, leaving 11 bases not matched to a gene. The CDR3 runs 14 residues. This chain's CDR3 is CASLSSGSPHEQFF. CDR3 in DNA: TGTGCCAGCCTTTCCAGCGGGAGTCCTCATGAGCAGTTCTTC.

V is TRBV27 and J is TRBJ2-3; 8 bases fit TRBD1. The germline CDR1 and CDR2 sequences are MNHEY and SMNVEV (reference sequence). The CDR3 consists of 13 residues. V trimming: 8 bases; J trimming: 5 bases; junction bases outside the gene matches: 6. The CDR3 loop is CASGQGDGDTQYF. DNA of the CDR3: TGTGCCAGCGGACAGGGAGATGGAGATACGCAGTATTTT.

The chain couples TRBV13 to TRBJ1-1; no reliable D call. The CDR3 extends over 11 amino acids. Germline CDR1 and CDR2: PRHDT and FYEKMQ (reference sequence). Trimming shortened V by 5 bases and J by 6 bases, and 7 bases separated the two germline ends. The CDR3 sequence is CASSPGAEAFF. CDR3 DNA: TGTGCCAGCAGCCCCGGGGCTGAAGCTTTCTTT. Looking up the rest from reference TRBV13 and TRBJ1-1 gives the full variable domain: AAGVIQSPRHLIKEKRETATLKCYPIPRHDTVYWYQQGPGQDPQFLISFYEKMQSDKGSIPDRFSAQQFSDYHSELNMSSLELGDSALYFCASSPGAEAFFGQGTRLTVV.